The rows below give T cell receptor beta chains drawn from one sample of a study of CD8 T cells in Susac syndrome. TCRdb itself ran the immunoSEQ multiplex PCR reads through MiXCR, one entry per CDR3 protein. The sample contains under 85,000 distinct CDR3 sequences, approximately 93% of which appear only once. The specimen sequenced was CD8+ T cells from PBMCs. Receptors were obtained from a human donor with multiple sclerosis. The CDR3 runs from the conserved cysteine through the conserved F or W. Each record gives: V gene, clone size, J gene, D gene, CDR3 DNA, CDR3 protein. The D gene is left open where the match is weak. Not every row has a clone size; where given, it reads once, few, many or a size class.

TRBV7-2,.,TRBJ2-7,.,TGTGCCAGCGGAGGGGACGGAGCCTACGAGCAGTACTTC,CASGGDGAYEQYF
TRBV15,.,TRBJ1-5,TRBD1,TGTGCCACCAGCAGAGGAGACAGGGCCCCTCAGCCCCAGCATTTT,CATSRGDRAPQPQHF
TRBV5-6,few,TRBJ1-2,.,TGTGCCAGCAGCTTGCGCAGGGACTATGGCTACACCTTC,CASSLRRDYGYTF
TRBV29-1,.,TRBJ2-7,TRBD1,TGCAGCGTTGGAGCGGGACAGGGAAAGTCCGAGCAGTACTTC,CSVGAGQGKSEQYF
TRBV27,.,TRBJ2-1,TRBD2,TGTGCCAGCAGTTTATCGGCGGGAGGTGGGCAGTTCTTC,CASSLSAGGGQFF
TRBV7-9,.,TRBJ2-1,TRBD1,TGTGCCAACACGGGACAGGGTTGGAATGAGCAGTTCTTC,CANTGQGWNEQFF
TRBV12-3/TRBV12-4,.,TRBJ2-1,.,TGTGCCAGCAGTTTAGCATACAATGAGCAGTTCTTC,CASSLAYNEQFF
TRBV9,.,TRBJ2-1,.,TGTGCCAGCAGCGGAGAAAGACTAGACTCCTACAATGAGCAGTTCTTC,CASSGERLDSYNEQFF
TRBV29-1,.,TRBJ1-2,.,TGCAGCGTTGACTTTTCCTCCAGCCCGAACTATGGCTACACCTTC,CSVDFSSSPNYGYTF
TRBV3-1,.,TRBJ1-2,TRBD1,TGTGCCAGCAGCCAAGATGCCGGGCCCGGACAGGGGGCGAATGGCTACACCTTC,CASSQDAGPGQGANGYTF
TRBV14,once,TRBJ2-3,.,TGTGCCAGCAGCCAAGGAAGGACAGATACGCAGTATTTT,CASSQGRTDTQYF
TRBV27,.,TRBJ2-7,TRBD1,TGTGCCAGCAGTTTCGTCGCAGGGGGTTCCTACGAGCAGTACTTC,CASSFVAGGSYEQYF
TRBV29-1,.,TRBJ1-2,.,TGCACCGGGTGGTGGGATAACTATGGCTACACCTTC,CTGWWDNYGYTF
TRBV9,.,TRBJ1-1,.,TGTGCCAGCAGCCGTACACTCATGAACACTGAAGCTTTCTTT,CASSRTLMNTEAFF
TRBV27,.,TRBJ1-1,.,TGTGCCAGCAGTACCCGGGACACCCTGTACACTGAAGCTTTCTTT,CASSTRDTLYTEAFF